This TCR beta chain was identified in a study of T cell responses to AZD1222 COVID-19 vaccine. Clones were sequenced by immunoSEQ multiplex PCR, and TCRdb holds only the in-frame ones, with some missing. The top ten hold around 4.4% of the sample, which has 130,000 or so clones, roughly 90% seen once. Germline V lookup: CDR1 DFQATT, CDR2 SNEGSKA (reference sequence). Deletions cut 3 bases from V and 5 bases from J, with 8 bases between. CDR3 size: 11 residues. Sequences were derived from peripheral blood, sampled 28 days after the second dose of the MenACWY control vaccine. V is TRBV20-1 and J is TRBJ2-7; D call uncertain. This TCR derives from an adult who received the MenACWY meningococcal vaccine as a control. The CDR3 is CSARGSDEQYV. CDR3 bases: TGCAGTGCTAGGGGATCTGACGAGCAGTACGTC.